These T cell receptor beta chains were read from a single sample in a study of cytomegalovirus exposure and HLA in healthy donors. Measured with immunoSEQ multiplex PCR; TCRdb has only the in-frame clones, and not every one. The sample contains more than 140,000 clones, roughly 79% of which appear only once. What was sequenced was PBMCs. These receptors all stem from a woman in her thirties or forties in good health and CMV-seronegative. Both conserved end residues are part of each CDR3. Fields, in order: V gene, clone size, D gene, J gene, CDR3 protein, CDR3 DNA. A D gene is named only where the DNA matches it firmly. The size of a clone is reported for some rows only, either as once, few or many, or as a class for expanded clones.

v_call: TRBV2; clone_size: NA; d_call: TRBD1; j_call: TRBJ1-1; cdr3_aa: CASRPSTGRGTEAFF; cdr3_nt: TGTGCCAGCAGACCATCGACAGGGCGAGGGACTGAAGCTTTCTTT
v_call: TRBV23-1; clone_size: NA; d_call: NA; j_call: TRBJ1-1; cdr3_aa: CASAQANTEAFF; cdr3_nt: TGCGCCAGCGCACAGGCGAACACTGAAGCTTTCTTT
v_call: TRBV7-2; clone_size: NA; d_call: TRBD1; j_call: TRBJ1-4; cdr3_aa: CASSRDSANEKLFF; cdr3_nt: TGTGCCAGCAGCCGGGACAGCGCTAATGAAAAACTGTTTTTT
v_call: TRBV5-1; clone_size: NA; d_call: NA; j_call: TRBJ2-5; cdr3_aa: CARTGLIKTQYF; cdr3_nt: TGCGCCAGAACGGGACTCATCAAGACCCAGTACTTC
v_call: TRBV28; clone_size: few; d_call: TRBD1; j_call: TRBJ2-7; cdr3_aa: CASNLRGRLYEQYF; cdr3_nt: TGTGCCAGCAACCTAAGGGGGCGCCTCTACGAGCAGTACTTC
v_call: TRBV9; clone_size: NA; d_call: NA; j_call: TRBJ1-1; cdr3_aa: CASSVNQAGAYTEAFF; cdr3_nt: TGTGCCAGCAGCGTAAACCAAGCGGGGGCCTACACTGAAGCTTTCTTT
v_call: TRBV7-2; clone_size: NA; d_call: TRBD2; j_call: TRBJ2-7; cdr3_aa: CASSSTSGSWYEQYF; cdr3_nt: TGTGCCAGCAGCTCAACTAGCGGGAGTTGGTACGAGCAGTACTTC
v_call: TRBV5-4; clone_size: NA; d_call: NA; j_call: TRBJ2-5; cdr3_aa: CASSLDRAGETQYF; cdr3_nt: TGTGCCAGCAGCTTGGACAGGGCGGGAGAGACCCAGTACTTC
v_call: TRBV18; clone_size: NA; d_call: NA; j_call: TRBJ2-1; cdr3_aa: CASSPRVADNEQFF; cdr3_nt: TGTGCCAGCTCACCAAGGGTAGCGGACAATGAGCAGTTCTTC
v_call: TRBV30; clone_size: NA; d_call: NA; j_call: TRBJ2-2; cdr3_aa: CVFFSRRTGELFF; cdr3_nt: TGTGTCTTCTTCTCGCGTCGCACCGGGGAGCTGTTTTTT
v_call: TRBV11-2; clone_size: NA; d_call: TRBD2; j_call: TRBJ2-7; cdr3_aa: CASRLEASGHSYEQYF; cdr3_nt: TGTGCCAGCAGGCTCGAGGCTAGCGGGCACTCCTACGAGCAGTACTTC
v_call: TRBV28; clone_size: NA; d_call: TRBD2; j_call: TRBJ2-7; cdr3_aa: CASLGGDISSYEQYF; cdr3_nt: TGTGCCAGCCTTGGGGGGGATATAAGCTCCTACGAGCAGTACTTC
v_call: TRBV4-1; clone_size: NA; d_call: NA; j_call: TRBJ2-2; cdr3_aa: CASSPPDSGGTGELFF; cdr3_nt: TGCGCCAGCAGCCCACCGGACTCTGGAGGCACCGGGGAGCTGTTTTTT
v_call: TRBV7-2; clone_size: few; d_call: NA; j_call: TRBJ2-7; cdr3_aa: CASRHTGFYEQYF; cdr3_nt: TGTGCCAGCAGGCATACAGGGTTTTACGAGCAGTACTTC
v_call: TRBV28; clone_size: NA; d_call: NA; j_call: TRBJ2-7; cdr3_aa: CASSFRLVGYEQYF; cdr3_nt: TGTGCCAGCAGTTTTCGACTAGTAGGCTACGAGCAGTACTTC
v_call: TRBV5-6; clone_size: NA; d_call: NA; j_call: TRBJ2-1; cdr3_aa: CASRTGTSSYNEQFF; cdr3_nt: TGTGCCAGCAGGACCGGGACAAGCTCCTACAATGAGCAGTTCTTC
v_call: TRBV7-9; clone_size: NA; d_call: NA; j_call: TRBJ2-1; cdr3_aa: CASSFWLAQNNEQFF; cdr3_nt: TGTGCCAGCAGCTTTTGGCTAGCCCAGAACAATGAGCAGTTCTTC
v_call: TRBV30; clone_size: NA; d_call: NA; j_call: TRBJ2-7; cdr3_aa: CAWTGGRWGYEQYF; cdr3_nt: TGTGCCTGGACCGGGGGTAGGTGGGGTTACGAGCAGTACTTC
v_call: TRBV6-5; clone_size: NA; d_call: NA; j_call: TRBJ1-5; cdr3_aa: CASSYTGNQPQHF; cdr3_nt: TGTGCCAGCAGTTACACAGGCAATCAGCCCCAGCATTTT
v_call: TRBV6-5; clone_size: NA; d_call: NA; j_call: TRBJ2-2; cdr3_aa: CASSPAGTGELFF; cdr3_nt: TGTGCCAGCAGTCCCGCCGGCACCGGGGAGCTGTTTTTT
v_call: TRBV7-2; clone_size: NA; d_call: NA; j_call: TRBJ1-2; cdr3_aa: CASSLNGRGVDGYTF; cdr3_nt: TGTGCCAGCAGCTTAAATGGCAGGGGAGTCGATGGCTACACCTTC
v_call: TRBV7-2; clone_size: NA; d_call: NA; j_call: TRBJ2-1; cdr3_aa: CASSLGPVYPYNEQFF; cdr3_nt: TGTGCCAGCAGCTTAGGCCCAGTTTACCCCTACAATGAGCAGTTCTTC
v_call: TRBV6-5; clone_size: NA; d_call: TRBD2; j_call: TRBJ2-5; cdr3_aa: CASSLGLWYQETQYF; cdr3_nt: TGTGCCAGCAGTTTGGGACTATGGTACCAAGAGACCCAGTACTTC
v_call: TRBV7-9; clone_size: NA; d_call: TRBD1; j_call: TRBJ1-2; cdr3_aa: CASSQPEQGNYGYTF; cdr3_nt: TGTGCCAGCAGCCAACCAGAACAGGGGAACTATGGCTACACCTTC
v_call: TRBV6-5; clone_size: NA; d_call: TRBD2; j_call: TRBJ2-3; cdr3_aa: CASSQLAGVKDTQYF; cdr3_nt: TGTGCCAGCAGTCAGCTAGCGGGAGTCAAGGATACGCAGTATTTT
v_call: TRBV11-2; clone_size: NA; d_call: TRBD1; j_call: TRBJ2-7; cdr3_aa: CASSLEVGTGYEQYF; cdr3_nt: TGTGCCAGCAGCTTAGAGGTAGGGACAGGATACGAGCAGTACTTC
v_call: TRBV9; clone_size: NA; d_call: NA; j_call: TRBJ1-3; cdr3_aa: CASSVGPGGNTIYF; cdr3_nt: TGTGCCAGCAGCGTAGGACCGGGTGGAAACACCATATATTTT
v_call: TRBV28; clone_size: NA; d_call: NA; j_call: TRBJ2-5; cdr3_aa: CASSSRGARETQYF; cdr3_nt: TGTGCCAGCAGCTCACGGGGGGCCCGGGAGACCCAGTACTTC
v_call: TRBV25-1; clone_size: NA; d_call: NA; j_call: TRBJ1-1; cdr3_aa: CASRPAGITEAFF; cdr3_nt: TGTGCCAGCCGTCCCGCAGGGATCACTGAAGCTTTCTTT
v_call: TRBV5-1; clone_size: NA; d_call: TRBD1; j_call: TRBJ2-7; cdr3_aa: CASSWGTGVHEQYF; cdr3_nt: TGCGCCAGCAGCTGGGGGACAGGGGTCCACGAGCAGTACTTC
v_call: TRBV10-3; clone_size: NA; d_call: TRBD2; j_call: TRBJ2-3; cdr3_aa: CAISTLREGGDTQYF; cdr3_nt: TGTGCCATCAGTACCCTCCGGGAGGGGGGAGATACGCAGTATTTT
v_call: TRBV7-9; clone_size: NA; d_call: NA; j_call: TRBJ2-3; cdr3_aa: CASSSSEGADTQYF; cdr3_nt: TGTGCCAGCAGTTCCTCTGAGGGGGCAGATACGCAGTATTTT
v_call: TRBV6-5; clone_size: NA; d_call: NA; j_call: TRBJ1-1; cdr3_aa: CASSIRGPWTEAFF; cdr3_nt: TGTGCCAGCAGTATCCGGGGTCCCTGGACTGAAGCTTTCTTT
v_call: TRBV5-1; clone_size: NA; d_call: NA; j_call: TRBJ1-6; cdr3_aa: CASSVRGPESPLHF; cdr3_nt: TGCGCCAGCAGCGTGCGGGGGCCGGAGTCACCCCTCCACTTT
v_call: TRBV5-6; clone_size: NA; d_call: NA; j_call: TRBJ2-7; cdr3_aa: CASSPTGLSEQYF; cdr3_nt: TGTGCCAGCAGCCCCACAGGGTTGAGCGAGCAGTACTTC
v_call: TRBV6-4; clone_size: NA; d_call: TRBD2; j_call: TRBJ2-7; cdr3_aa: CASSESGGGSEQYF; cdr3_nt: TGTGCCAGCAGTGAAAGCGGCGGGGGGAGTGAGCAGTACTTC
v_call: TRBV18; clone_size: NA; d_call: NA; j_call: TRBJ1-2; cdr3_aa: CASSPPTYREGAYGYTF; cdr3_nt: TGTGCCAGCTCACCACCGACGTACAGGGAAGGCGCCTATGGCTACACCTTC
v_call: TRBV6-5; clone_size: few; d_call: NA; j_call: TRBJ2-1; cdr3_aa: CASSESGWRNEQFF; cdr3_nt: TGTGCCAGCAGTGAATCGGGTTGGCGCAATGAGCAGTTCTTC
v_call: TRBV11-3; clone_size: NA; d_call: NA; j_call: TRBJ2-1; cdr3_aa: CASSLDSSTGNEQFF; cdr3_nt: TGTGCCAGCAGCTTAGATAGTTCGACAGGCAATGAGCAGTTCTTC
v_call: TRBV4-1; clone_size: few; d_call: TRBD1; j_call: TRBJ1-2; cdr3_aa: CASSQEGGTGYYGYTF; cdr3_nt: TGCGCCAGCAGCCAAGAAGGGGGGACAGGCTACTATGGCTACACCTTC
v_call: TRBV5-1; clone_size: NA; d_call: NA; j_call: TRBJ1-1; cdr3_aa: CASSLGHWNTEAFF; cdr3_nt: TGCGCCAGCAGCTTGGGACATTGGAACACTGAAGCTTTCTTT
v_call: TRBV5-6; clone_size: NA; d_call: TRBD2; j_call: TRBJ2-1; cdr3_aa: CASSRGRSVYNEQFF; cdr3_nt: TGTGCCAGCAGTCGCGGGAGGTCCGTCTACAATGAGCAGTTCTTC
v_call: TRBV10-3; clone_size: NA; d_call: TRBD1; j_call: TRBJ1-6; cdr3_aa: CAIRDREYGSPLHF; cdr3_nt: TGTGCCATCAGGGACAGGGAATATGGATCACCCCTCCACTTT
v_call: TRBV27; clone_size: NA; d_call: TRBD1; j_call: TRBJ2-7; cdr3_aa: CASSFRDSSYEQYF; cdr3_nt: TGTGCCAGCAGTTTTCGGGACAGCTCCTACGAGCAGTACTTC
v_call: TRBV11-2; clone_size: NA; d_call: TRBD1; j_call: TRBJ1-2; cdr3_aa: CASSLEGGGGYTF; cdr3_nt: TGTGCCAGCAGCTTAGAAGGGGGCGGTGGCTACACCTTC
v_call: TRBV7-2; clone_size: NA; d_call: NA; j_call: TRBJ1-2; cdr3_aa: CASSLGGDNSGGYTF; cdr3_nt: TGTGCCAGCAGCTTAGGGGGAGATAACTCTGGGGGCTACACCTTC
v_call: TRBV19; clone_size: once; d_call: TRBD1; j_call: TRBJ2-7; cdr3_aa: CASSDGTGYEQYF; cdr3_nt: TGTGCCAGTAGTGACGGGACAGGCTACGAGCAGTACTTC
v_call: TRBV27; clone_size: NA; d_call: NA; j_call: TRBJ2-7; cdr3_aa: CASSLEGVQFGGYEQYF; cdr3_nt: TGTGCCAGCAGTTTAGAAGGAGTCCAGTTTGGCGGTTACGAGCAGTACTTC
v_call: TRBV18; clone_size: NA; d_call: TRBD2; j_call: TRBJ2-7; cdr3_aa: CASSPESGRNYEQYF; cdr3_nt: TGTGCCAGCTCACCCGAAAGCGGGAGGAACTACGAGCAGTACTTC
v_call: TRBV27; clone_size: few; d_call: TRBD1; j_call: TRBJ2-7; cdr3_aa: CASSSTGGHYEQYF; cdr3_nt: TGTGCCAGCAGTTCTACAGGGGGCCACTACGAGCAGTACTTC
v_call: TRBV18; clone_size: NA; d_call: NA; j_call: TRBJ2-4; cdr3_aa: CASSTKPGLAKNIQYF; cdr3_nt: TGTGCCAGCTCAACAAAACCGGGACTAGCCAAAAACATTCAGTACTTC
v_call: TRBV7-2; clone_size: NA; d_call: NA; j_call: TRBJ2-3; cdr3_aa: CASSYQGQDTQYF; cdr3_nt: TGTGCCAGCAGCTACCAGGGTCAAGATACGCAGTATTTT
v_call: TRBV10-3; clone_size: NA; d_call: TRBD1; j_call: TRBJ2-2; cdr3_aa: CAISELGQEDTGELFF; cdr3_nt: TGTGCCATCAGTGAGTTGGGACAGGAGGACACCGGGGAGCTGTTTTTT
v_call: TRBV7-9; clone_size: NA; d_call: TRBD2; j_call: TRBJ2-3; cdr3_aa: CASSTSGRSTDTQYF; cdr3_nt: TGTGCCAGCAGCACGAGCGGGAGAAGCACAGATACGCAGTATTTT
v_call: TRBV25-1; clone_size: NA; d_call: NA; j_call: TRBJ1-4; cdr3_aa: CASSDLPSTNEKLFF; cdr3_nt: TGTGCCAGCAGTGATCTTCCCTCAACTAATGAAAAACTGTTTTTT